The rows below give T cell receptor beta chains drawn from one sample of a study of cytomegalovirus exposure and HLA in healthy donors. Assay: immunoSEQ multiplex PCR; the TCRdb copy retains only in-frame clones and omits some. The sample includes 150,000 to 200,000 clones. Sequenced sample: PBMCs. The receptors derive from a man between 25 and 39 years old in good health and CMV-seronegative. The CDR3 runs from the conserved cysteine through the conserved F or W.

CASSLGTQRAWSGKRLEQYF TRBV5-1
CASSFAYRGGGEKLFF TRBV7-9
CASSSSSSTDTQYF TRBV9
CASSPPSGTATDGYTF TRBV18
CASSNRQSSYEQYF TRBV5-4
CASSLAAGASTDTQYF TRBV7-7
CASKQGPEQYF TRBV19
CSAAVTEWPYEQYF TRBV29-1
CASSSRTAETYEQYF TRBV7-9
CASSPKGADYEQYF TRBV7-3
CASSQVLAEQFF TRBV4-1
CATRPGEYPTQYF TRBV2
CASSLTGNYGYTF TRBV6-5